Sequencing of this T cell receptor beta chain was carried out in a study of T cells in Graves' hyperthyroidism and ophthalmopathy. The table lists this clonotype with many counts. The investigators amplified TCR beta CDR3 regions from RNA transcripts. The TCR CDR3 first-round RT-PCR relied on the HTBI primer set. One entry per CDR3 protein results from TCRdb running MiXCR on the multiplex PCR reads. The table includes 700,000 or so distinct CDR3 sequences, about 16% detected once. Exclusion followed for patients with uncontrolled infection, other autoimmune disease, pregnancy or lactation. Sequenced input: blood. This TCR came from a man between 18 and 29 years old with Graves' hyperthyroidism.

The CDR3 region is CASSLGQGFGQPQHF. In nucleotides, the CDR3 is TGTGCCAGCAGCCTGGGACAGGGGTTTGGTCAGCCCCAGCATTTT. The rearrangement uses TRBV2 and TRBJ1-5; 10 bases match TRBD1. V shed 6 bases, J shed 6 bases, and the junction held 8 bases outside the gene matches. This CDR3 spans 15 amino acids. The germline CDR1 and CDR2 sequences are SNHLY and FYNNEI.